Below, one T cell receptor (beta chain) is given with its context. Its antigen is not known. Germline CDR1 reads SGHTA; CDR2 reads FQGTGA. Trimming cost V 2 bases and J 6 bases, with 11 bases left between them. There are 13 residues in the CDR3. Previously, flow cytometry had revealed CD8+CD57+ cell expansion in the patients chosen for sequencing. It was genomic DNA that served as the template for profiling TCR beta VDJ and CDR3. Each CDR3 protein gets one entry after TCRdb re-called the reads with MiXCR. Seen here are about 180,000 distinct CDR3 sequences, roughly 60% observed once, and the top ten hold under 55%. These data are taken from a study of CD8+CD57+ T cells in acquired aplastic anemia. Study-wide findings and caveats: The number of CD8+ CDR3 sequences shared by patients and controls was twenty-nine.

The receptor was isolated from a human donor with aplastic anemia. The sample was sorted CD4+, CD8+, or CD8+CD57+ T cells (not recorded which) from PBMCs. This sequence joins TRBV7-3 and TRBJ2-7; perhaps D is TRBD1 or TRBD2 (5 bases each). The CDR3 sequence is CASSLGQGAEQYF. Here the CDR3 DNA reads TGTGCCAGCAGCTTAGGGCAGGGAGCCGAGCAGTACTTC.